Below are 4 T cell receptor beta chains sequenced from a single sample in a study of blood T cell repertoires in COVID-19. Libraries were prepared by immunoSEQ multiplex PCR; TCRdb keeps only in-frame clonotypes and omits some of them. The table lists more than 200,000 clones, around 88% of them singletons. The sequenced sample was peripheral blood. These receptors were collected from a man under 40 with active or convalescent COVID-19.

The chain recombines TRBV10-3 with TRBJ1-6; 7 positions agree with TRBD1. CDR3 size: 15 residues. Germline trimming cut 3 bases from V and 9 bases from J; bases unmatched to any gene: 8. Germline CDR1 reads ENHRY; CDR2 reads SYGVKD. CDR3 coding DNA: TGTGCCATCAGTGAATCGACAGGGCTGGGTTCACCCCTCCACTTT. Amino acid sequence: CAISESTGLGSPLHF.

V is TRBV29-1 and J is TRBJ1-2, with D possibly matching TRBD1 (6 bases). The CDR3 spans 17 residues. CDR1 and CDR2 from the germline V gene are SQVTM and ANQGSEA. Trimming stripped 0 bases from V and 0 bases from J, with 17 bases between. The CDR3 spells CSVEDLQGYWANYGYTF. Here the CDR3 DNA reads TGCAGCGTTGAAGATCTACAGGGTTATTGGGCTAACTATGGCTACACCTTC. Filled out from reference TRBV29-1 and TRBJ1-2, the complete variable domain reads SAVISQKPSRDICQRGTSLTIQCQVDSQVTMMFWYRQQPGQSLTLIATANQGSEATYESGFVIDKFPISRPNLTFSTLTVSNMSPEDSSIYLCSVEDLQGYWANYGYTFGSGTRLTVV.

V gene TRBV7-9 combines with J gene TRBJ1-1; D might be TRBD1 (5 bases). This CDR3 comprises 14 residues. CDR1 is SEHNR and CDR2 is FQNEAQ in the germline V gene (reference sequence). The V end was cut by 5 bases, the J end by 1 base, with 11 bases between. DNA for the CDR3: TGTGCCAGCAGCAAGTCTCAGGGGAACACTGAAGCTTTCTTT. It yields the protein CASSKSQGNTEAFF.

V and J are TRBV29-1 and TRBJ2-5; TRBD2 aligns across 7 bases. This CDR3 contains 15 residues. V dropped 6 bases and J dropped 1; count of bases not matched to a gene: 11. Germline CDR1 and CDR2: SQVTM and ANQGSEA. CDR3 amino acids: CSVSGGTIRQETQYF. DNA for the CDR3: TGCAGCGTATCGGGTGGGACTATCCGCCAAGAGACCCAGTACTTC.